A single sample is the source of the 3 T cell receptor beta chains below, sequenced in a study of cytomegalovirus exposure and HLA in healthy donors. TCRdb's table, derived via immunoSEQ multiplex PCR, lists solely in-frame clones and lacks some. This table holds 150,000 to 180,000 clones, about 86% found once. The sample consisted of PBMCs. These receptors were collected from a human donor in good health.

This clone was detected once. The chain uses TRBV9 and TRBJ1-2; D is uncertain. Germline assignment: CDR1 SGDLS and CDR2 YYNGEE. Trimming shortened V by 0 bases and J by 4 bases, and 13 bases separated the two germline ends. This CDR3 has 15 amino acids. The CDR3 nucleotides read TGTGCCAGCAGCGTAGAAGGACTACCTGTCTATGGCTACACCTTC. Amino acids: CASSVEGLPVYGYTF.

The J gene is TRBJ2-1, the V gene TRBV30; 7 bases line up with TRBD2. The length of the CDR3 is 15 residues. Trimming removed 3 bases from V and 1 base from J; junction bases left unmatched: 6. The germline CDR1 and CDR2 sequences are GTSNPN and SVGIG (reference sequence). CDR3 sequence: CAWRGGFGSYNEQFF. The CDR3 DNA is TGTGCCTGGAGGGGAGGGTTTGGTTCCTACAATGAGCAGTTCTTC.

V gene TRBV27 combines with J gene TRBJ1-6, with D maybe TRBD1 (5 bases). CDR3 length: 15 amino acids. V lost 6 bases to trimming and J lost 3 bases, with 12 bases between them. The V gene's germline CDR1 is MNHEY and CDR2 SMNVEV (reference sequence). The CDR3 sequence: CASRGAASYNSPLHF. CDR3 DNA: TGTGCCAGCAGAGGGGCGGCTAGCTATAATTCACCCCTCCACTTT.